The rows below give T cell receptor beta chains drawn from one sample of a study of CD8+CD57+ T cells in acquired aplastic anemia. TCRdb recomputed calls from the reads with MiXCR, one row per CDR3 protein. The sample contains hundreds of thousands of distinct CDR3 sequences, 56% of which appear only once. Sample: sorted CD4+, CD8+, or CD8+CD57+ T cells (not recorded which) from PBMCs. Source of these receptors: a human donor with aplastic anemia. The conserved cysteine and the conserved F or W are not part of the CDR3 here. Each record gives: CDR3 length, V gene, clone size, CDR3 protein. Some rows mark clone size as missing; the rest say once, few, many or name a class of expanded clone.

length: 16
V: TRBV3-1
size: many
CDR3: ASSRGSGGAVAYNEQF

length: 12
V: TRBV5-1
size: -
CDR3: ASSVLAPNTEAF

length: 10
V: TRBV6-2/TRBV6-3
size: -
CDR3: ASKDRGEKLF

length: 13
V: TRBV12-3/TRBV12-4
size: many
CDR3: ASRLGRGLNTEAF

length: 11
V: TRBV12-3/TRBV12-4
size: -
CDR3: ASSLGQGSEQF

length: 8
V: TRBV25-1
size: -
CDR3: ASRGGELF

length: 11
V: TRBV25-1
size: -
CDR3: ASSVGLTDTQY

length: 12
V: TRBV7-8
size: -
CDR3: AGSTTWGGGEQY

length: 14
V: TRBV7-2
size: -
CDR3: ASSLTGQGGNYGYT

length: 12
V: TRBV10-3
size: few
CDR3: AISESGGNQPQH

length: 12
V: TRBV20-1
size: few
CDR3: SAASGMNTYEQY

length: 10
V: TRBV7-2
size: many
CDR3: ASSFVNQPQH

length: 14
V: TRBV2
size: -
CDR3: ASSGLGFSGTNTQY

length: 10
V: TRBV7-8
size: -
CDR3: ASSLTVGKLF

length: 13
V: TRBV7-9
size: -
CDR3: ASSPPGRLDYGYT

length: 14
V: TRBV5-1
size: -
CDR3: ASSLVANGRNNEQY